The sequence of this T cell receptor beta chain was determined in a study of T cell responses to AZD1222 COVID-19 vaccine. Regarding the study as a whole: In a largely white British group with more females than males, clonal diversity was possibly underestimated.

Method: immunoSEQ multiplex PCR; TCRdb's copy keeps in-frame clones and lacks some. This sample yields more than 70,000 clones, of which 65% to 90% are seen a single time; approximately 7.9% belongs to the top ten. Comments on this clone: The antigen remains undetermined.

The sample was peripheral blood, taken on day 0 of AZD1222 vaccination. The receptor's source is an adult in good health.

CDR3 coding DNA: TGTGCCAGCAGTGTTGGCAGCGATAGCAATCAGCCCCAGCATTTT. This sequence encodes CASSVGSDSNQPQHF. V gene TRBV2 combines with J gene TRBJ1-5; D is unclear. CDR3 size: 15 residues. V was cut by 4 bases and J by 0 bases, with 10 bases left in between. Germline V lookup: CDR1 SNHLY, CDR2 FYNNEI.